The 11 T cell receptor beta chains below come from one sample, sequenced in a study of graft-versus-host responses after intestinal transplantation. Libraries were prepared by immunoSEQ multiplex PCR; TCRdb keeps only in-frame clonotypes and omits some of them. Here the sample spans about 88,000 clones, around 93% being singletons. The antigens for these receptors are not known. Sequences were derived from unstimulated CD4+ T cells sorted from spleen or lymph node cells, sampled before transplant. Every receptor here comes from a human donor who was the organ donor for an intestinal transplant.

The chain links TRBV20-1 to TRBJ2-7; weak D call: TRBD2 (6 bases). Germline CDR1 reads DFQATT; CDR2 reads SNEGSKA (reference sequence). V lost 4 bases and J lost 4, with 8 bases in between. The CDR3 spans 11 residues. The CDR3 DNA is TGCAGTGCTATTGGGGGGTACGAGCAGTACTTC. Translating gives CSAIGGYEQYF.

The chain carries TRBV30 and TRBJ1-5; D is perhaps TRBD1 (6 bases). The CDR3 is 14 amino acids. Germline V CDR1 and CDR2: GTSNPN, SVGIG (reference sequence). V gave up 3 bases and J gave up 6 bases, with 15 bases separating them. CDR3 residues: CAWSEQGSAQPQHF. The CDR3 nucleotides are TGTGCCTGGAGCGAACAGGGTTCAGCTCAGCCCCAGCATTTT.

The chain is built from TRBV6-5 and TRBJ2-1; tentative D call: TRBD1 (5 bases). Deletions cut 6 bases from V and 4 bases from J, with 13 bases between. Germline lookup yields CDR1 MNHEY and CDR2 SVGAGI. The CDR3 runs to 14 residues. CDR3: CASSPMTDYNEQFF. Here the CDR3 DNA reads TGTGCCAGCAGCCCCATGACAGATTACAATGAGCAGTTCTTC.

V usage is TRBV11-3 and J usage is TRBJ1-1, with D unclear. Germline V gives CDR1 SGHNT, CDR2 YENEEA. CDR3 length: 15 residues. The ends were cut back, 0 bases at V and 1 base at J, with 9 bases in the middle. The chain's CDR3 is CASSLDRGRNTEAFF. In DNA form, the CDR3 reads TGTGCCAGCAGCTTAGATCGCGGGAGGAACACTGAAGCTTTCTTT.

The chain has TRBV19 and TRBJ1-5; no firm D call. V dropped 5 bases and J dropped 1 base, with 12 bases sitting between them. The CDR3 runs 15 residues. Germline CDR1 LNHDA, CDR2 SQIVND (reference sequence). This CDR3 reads CASSVGRRSNQPQHF. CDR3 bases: TGTGCCAGTAGTGTCGGACGGAGGAGCAATCAGCCCCAGCATTTT.

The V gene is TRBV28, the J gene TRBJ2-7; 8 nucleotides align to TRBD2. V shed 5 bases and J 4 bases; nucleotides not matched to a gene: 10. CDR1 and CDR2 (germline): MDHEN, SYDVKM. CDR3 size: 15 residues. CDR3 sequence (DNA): TGTGCCAGCAGTCAACCCGGGACTAGTACGTACGAGCAGTACTTC. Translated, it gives CASSQPGTSTYEQYF.

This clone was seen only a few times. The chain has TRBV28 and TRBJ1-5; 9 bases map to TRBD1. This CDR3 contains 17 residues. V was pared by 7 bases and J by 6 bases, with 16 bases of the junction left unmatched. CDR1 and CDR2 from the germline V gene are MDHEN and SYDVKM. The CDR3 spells CASTQASGQGGFQPQHF. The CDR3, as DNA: TGTGCCAGCACCCAAGCGTCGGGACAGGGTGGATTTCAGCCCCAGCATTTT.

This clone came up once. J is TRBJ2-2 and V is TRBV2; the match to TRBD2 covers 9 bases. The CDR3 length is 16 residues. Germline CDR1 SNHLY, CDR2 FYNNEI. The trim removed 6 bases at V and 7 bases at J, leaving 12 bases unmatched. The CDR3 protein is CASRAPGLAFVGELFF. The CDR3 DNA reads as TGTGCCAGCAGGGCACCGGGACTAGCTTTTGTCGGGGAGCTGTTTTTT. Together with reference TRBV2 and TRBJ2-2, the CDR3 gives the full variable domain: EPEVTQTPSHQVTQMGQEVILRCVPISNHLYFYWYRQILGQKVEFLVSFYNNEISEKSEIFDDQFSVERPDGSNFTLKIRSTKLEDSAMYFCASRAPGLAFVGELFFGEGSRLTVL.

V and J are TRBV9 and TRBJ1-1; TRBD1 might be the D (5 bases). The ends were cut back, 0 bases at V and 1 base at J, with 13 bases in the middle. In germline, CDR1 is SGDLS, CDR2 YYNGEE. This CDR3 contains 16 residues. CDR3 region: CASSVGGVWRNTEAFF. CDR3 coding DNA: TGTGCCAGCAGCGTAGGGGGGGTATGGCGGAACACTGAAGCTTTCTTT.

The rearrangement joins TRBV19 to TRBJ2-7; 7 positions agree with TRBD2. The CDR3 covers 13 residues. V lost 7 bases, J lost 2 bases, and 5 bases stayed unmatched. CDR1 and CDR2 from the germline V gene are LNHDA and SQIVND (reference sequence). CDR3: CASMGGAAYEQYF. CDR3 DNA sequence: TGTGCCAGTATGGGAGGGGCCGCCTACGAGCAGTACTTC. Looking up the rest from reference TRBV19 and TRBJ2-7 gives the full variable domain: DGGITQSPKYLFRKEGQNVTLSCEQNLNHDAMYWYRQDPGQGLRLIYYSQIVNDFQKGDIAEGYSVSREKKESFPLTVTSAQKNPTAFYLCASMGGAAYEQYFGPGTRLTVT.

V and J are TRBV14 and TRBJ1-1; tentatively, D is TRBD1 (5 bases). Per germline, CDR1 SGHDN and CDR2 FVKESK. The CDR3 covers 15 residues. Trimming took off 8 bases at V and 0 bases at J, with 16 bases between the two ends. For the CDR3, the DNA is TGTGCCAGCCATGACAGCATGGGCATGAACACTGAAGCTTTCTTT. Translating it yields CASHDSMGMNTEAFF.